This TCR beta chain was documented in a study of response to subunit inactivated influenza vaccine. TCRdb processed the RT-PCR reads anew with MiXCR; each CDR3 protein has one entry. The sample has around 600,000 distinct CDR3 sequences; approximately 10% are singletons. This clonotype came up a few times. Germline values: CDR1 MNHNS, CDR2 SASEGT. The V gene lost 8 bases and the J gene lost 0 bases, with 13 bases spanning the gap. The CDR3 consists of 15 residues. These data were also reused for a study on T cells expressing NK-cell markers. From that second work: The cDNA for TCR beta came from 5'RACE template switching with UMIs. Sequenced donors, eight in total, included seven who were HCMV-seropositive and one who was seronegative. Of the CD8+ T cells in about 6 donors, about 1.0-7.5% belonged to dominant NKG2C+ clonotypes.

The clonotype was recovered from a man aged 45 to 65 who received an inactivated influenza vaccine. The gene calls are TRBV6-1 and TRBJ2-2; D is possibly TRBD1 or TRBD2 (5 bases each). The sequences come from PBMCs from blood, collected on the day of vaccination. DNA of the CDR3: TGTGCCAGCGGTCCGGGGCTCGCGAACACCGGGGAGCTGTTTTTT. This encodes CASGPGLANTGELFF.